This T cell receptor (beta chain) appears in the sequencing data of a study of CD8 T cells in ankylosing spondylitis. Study-wide results and caveats: Researchers reportedly found disease-linked clones significantly enriched in matched ankylosing spondylitis synovial fluid. It appeared that ankylosing spondylitis blood was characterized by a TCR beta motif of several highly homologous variants. Disease-associated clones were CD8+ and fairly uncommon in peripheral blood.

V lost 5 bases and J 1 base, leaving 14 bases between the germline ends. This CDR3 region has 15 residues. CDR1 and CDR2 (germline): SGHTA, FQGNSA. Using quantitative 5'-RACE with molecular barcodes, the authors made TCR beta libraries. MiXCR, applied by TCRdb to the 5' RACE reads, yields one record per CDR3 protein. The sample consists of 500,000 to 650,000 distinct CDR3 sequences, about 5.4% of them appearing once. About this clonotype itself: No antigen is known for it.

The TCR originated in a male donor with ankylosing spondylitis. V usage is TRBV7-2 and J usage is TRBJ1-2; weak D call: TRBD1 (5 bases). The sequenced sample consisted of blood, either unsorted or a sorted T cell fraction (not recorded which). CDR3 sequence: CASSPPTGFNYGYTF. As DNA, the CDR3 is TGTGCCAGCAGCCCCCCCACAGGATTTAACTATGGCTACACCTTC.